This T cell receptor (beta chain) was captured by sequencing in a study of blood T cell repertoires in COVID-19. Libraries were prepared by immunoSEQ multiplex PCR; TCRdb keeps only in-frame clonotypes and omits some of them. The table records 290,000 or so clones, 87% of them present only once. V was pared by 6 bases and J by 0 bases, with 4 bases of the junction left unmatched. Germline CDR1 MNHEY, CDR2 SMNVEV (reference sequence). This CDR3 contains 15 residues. This sequence joins TRBV27 and TRBJ1-5; 8 nucleotides line up with TRBD1. The sequence was collected from a man younger than 35 with active or convalescent COVID-19. Sequenced input: peripheral blood. In DNA, the CDR3 is TGTGCCAGCAGACCTGGGACAGGTAGCAATCAGCCCCAGCATTTT. It yields the protein CASRPGTGSNQPQHF.